This T cell receptor (beta chain) was observed in a study of T cells in Graves' hyperthyroidism and ophthalmopathy (dated by TCRdb to about 2019). General notes on the study: Peripheral blood samples were taken at initial diagnosis, before any treatment was given. TCR V-J signatures able to tell the groups apart were searched for in a discovery cohort of more than 90 patients, of whom 40 to 45 had Graves' ophthalmopathy and around 56 had stable Graves' hyperthyroidism. Whether ophthalmopathy could be predicted prospectively was tested in an independent validation cohort made up of approximately 19 hyperthyroidism patients plus 17 patients who later progressed to ophthalmopathy. The 100 or so discovery patients were divided at random into training and test sets in a 7:3 ratio. Thyroid tissue and blood T-cell repertoires from over 5 Graves' hyperthyroidism patients were also compared in the study. After blood sampling, hyperthyroidism patients were treated with methimazole at a starting dose of 30 mg daily, and ophthalmopathy patients were treated with high-dose intravenous methylprednisolone. The paper describes TCR Vbeta CDR3 sequencing of more than 120 peripheral blood samples, made up of 40 to 45 ophthalmopathy patients, 70 to 75 hyperthyroidism patients and some 17 progressor patients.

The TCR beta CDR3 regions were amplified from the RNA transcripts. The TCR CDR3 was subjected to a first round of RT-PCR using the HTBI primer set and the Qiagen OneStep RT-PCR kit. Libraries were constructed in a second round of multiplex PCR, after which size selection and purification were performed. Libraries were sequenced paired-end with 100 bp reads on an Illumina HiSeq2000. As for how the authors treated the data: SOAPnuke was used to process the raw data, removing reads that contained adapters or uncalled bases, had a mean Phred below 15, or lacked an exact match to the constant primer or identifier. COPE v1.2.5 was used to merge the high-quality paired reads, and each unique nucleotide sequence was defined as a clonotype. MiTCR v1.1 was used to align clonotypes to the IMGT TRBV, TRBD and TRBJ reference segments. The analysis included only V-J combinations with a frequency above 0.0001, which together covered around 99% of the repertoires. A TCS score was defined as the ratio of F50 (clonal expansion) to E x V (chaos), with BLOSUM62-based TCRdist applied between CDR3 peptides within each V-J. Welch's t-statistics and random forest reduced several hundred V-J features to 13, which were used in a naive Bayes classifier (R e1071). TCRdb took the public reads, trimmed them with fastp at Q25, ran MiXCR for clone calling and kept in-frame beta chains. When rows share a CDR3 protein, they turn into one entry using the most common DNA and genes. These V and J calls originate from TCRdb's pipeline instead of the authors' own analysis. The sample includes some 620,000 distinct CDR3 sequences, with around 15% observed a single time. Over 3.5% of the sample belongs to the ten largest clones.

A patient counted as having stable Graves' hyperthyroidism if no progression to ophthalmopathy occurred over 18 months of follow-up. Hyperthyroidism patients were newly diagnosed, had a disease duration of under 2 months, and were aged 18 to 65 years. The study excluded patients with uncontrolled infections, other autoimmune diseases, pregnancy or lactation. Diagnoses relied on clinical symptoms, serum thyroxine and TRAb, thyroid ultrasound and orbital computed tomography. PBMCs were isolated from 7.5 to 10 ml of fresh peripheral blood by Ficoll-Paque density gradient centrifugation. Trizol reagent was used to extract total RNA, and RNA quality was then checked on an Agilent 2100 Bioanalyzer. The research as a whole found: Most expanded thyroid clonotypes (frequency above 0.001) were also found in blood, which suggests that blood repertoires may mirror thyroid immune responses. A model built on a 13 V-J signature distinguished ophthalmopathy from stable hyperthyroidism, reaching roughly 88% sensitivity and approximately 83% specificity in cross-validation and 80%/75% in testing. No statistical method was used to fix the sample size in advance, and group allocation was not hidden from the investigators. During validation, the model predicted progression to ophthalmopathy a median of around 7 months ahead of onset, with approximately 70% sensitivity and 72.22% specificity.

From its cysteine to its phenylalanine, the CDR3 spans 15 amino acids. Only CDR3 DNA is held: 45 bases, read in frame from base 1. The CDR1 and CDR2 encoded by the germline V gene are SGHAT and FQNNGV. V sheds 2 bases and J sheds 4 bases, leaving 13 bases between their ends. Only a few counts were recorded for this clonotype. Its specific antigen is unknown. Per-base quality was not reported, and no clone a single base away is much larger than it. The V gene is TRBV11-2 and the J gene is TRBJ2-3, and the D gene may be TRBD2, 6 bases matching. The sequenced sample was blood. The receptor was derived from a woman aged 25 to 39 with Graves' hyperthyroidism. The CDR3: CASSLTGALPDTQYF. The DNA sequence is as follows: TGTGCCAGCAGCTTAACGGGAGCCCTTCCAGATACGCAGTATTTT.